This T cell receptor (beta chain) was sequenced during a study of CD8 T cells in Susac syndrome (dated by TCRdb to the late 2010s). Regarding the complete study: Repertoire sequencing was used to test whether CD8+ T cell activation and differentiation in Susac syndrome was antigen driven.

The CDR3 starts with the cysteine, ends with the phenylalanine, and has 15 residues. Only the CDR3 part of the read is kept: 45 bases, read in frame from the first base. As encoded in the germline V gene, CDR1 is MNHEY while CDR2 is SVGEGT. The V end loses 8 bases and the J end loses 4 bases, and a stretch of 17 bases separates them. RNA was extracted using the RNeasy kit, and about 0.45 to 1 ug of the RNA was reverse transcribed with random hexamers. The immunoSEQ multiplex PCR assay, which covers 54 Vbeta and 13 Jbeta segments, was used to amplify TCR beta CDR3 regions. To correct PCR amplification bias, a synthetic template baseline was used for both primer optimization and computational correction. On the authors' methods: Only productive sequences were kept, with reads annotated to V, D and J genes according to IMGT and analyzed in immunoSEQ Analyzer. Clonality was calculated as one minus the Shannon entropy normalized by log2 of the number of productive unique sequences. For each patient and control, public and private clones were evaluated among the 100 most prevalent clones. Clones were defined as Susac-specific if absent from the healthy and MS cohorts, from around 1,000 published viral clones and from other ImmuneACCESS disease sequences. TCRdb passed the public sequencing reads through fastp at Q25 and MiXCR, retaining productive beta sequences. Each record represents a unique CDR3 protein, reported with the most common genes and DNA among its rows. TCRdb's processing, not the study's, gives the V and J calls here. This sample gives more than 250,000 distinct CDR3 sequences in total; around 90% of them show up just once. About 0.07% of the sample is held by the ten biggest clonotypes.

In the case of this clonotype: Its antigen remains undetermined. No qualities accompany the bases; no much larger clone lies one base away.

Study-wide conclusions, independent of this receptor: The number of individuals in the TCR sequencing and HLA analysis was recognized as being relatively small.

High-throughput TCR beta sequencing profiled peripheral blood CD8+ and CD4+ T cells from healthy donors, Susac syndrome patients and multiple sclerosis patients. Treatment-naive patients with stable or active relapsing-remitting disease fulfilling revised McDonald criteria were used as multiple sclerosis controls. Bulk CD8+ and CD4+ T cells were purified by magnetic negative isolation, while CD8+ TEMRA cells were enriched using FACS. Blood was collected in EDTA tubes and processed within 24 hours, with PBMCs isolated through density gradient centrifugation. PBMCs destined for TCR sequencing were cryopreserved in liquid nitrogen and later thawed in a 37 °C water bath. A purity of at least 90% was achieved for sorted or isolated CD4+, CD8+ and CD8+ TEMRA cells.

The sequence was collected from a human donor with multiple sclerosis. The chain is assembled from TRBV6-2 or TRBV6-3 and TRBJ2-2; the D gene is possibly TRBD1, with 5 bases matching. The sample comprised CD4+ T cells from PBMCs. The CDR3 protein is CASCNLRVTTGELFF. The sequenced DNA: TGTGCCAGCTGCAACCTCAGGGTAACCACCGGGGAGCTGTTTTTT.